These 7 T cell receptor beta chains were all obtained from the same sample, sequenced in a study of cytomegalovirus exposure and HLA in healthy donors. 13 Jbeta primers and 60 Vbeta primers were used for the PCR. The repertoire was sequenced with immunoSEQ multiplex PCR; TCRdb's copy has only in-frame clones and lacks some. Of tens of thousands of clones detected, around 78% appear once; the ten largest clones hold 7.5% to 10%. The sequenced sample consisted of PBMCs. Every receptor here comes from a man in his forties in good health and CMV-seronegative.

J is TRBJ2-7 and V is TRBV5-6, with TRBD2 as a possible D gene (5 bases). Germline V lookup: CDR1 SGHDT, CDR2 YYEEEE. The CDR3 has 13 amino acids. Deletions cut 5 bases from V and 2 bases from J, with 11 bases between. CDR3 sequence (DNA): TGTGCCAGCAGGCGGACGGGAACCTACGAGCAGTACTTC. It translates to CASRRTGTYEQYF.

CDR3: CASHRGNEQFF. The CDR3, as DNA: TGTGCCAGCCACCGGGGCAATGAGCAGTTCTTC. The chain employs TRBV2 and TRBJ2-1; tentative D call: TRBD2 (5 bases). V dropped 8 bases and J dropped 6 bases, with 8 bases sitting between them. Per the germline V gene, CDR1 is SNHLY and CDR2 is FYNNEI. The CDR3 consists of 11 residues.

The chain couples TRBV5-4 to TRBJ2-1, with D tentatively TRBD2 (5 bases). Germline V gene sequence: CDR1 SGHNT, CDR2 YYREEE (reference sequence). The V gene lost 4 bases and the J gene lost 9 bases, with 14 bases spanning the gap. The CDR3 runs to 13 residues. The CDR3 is CASSPVGEGEQFF. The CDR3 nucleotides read TGTGCCAGCAGCCCGGTCGGGGAAGGTGAGCAGTTCTTC.

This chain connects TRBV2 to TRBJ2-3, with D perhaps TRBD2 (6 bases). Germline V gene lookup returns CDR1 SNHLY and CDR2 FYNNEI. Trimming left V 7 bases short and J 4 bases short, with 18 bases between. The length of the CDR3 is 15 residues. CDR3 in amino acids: CASKFERVSADTQYF. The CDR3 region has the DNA TGTGCCAGCAAGTTTGAGCGGGTTAGCGCAGATACGCAGTATTTT.

The CDR3 region is CASSANTGSTEAFF. The CDR3, as DNA: TGTGCCAGCAGCGCAAATACAGGGAGCACTGAAGCTTTCTTT. The chain combines TRBV9 with TRBJ1-1; perhaps TRBD1 as D (6 bases). The germline gives CDR1 SGDLS, CDR2 YYNGEE. The CDR3 is 14 amino acids. Between the trimmed V and J ends, which lost 3 bases and 4 bases, there was a span of 13 bases.

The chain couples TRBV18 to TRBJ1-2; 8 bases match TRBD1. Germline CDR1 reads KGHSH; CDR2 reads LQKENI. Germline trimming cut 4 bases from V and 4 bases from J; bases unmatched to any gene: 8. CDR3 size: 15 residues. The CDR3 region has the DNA TGTGCCAGCTCACGGGAGGGACAGGCGCTCTATGGCTACACCTTC. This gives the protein CASSREGQALYGYTF. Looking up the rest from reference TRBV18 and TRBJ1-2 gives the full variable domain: NAGVMQNPRHLVRRRGQEARLRCSPMKGHSHVYWYRQLPEEGLKFMVYLQKENIIDESGMPKERFSAEFPKEGPSILRIQQVVRGDSAAYFCASSREGQALYGYTFGSGTRLTVV.

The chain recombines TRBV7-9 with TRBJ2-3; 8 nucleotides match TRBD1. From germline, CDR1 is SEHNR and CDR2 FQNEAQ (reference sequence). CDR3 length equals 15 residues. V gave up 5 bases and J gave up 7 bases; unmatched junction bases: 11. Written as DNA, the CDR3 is TGTGCCAGCAGCCCCGGGACAGGTAGCACGAATACGCAGTATTTT. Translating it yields CASSPGTGSTNTQYF.